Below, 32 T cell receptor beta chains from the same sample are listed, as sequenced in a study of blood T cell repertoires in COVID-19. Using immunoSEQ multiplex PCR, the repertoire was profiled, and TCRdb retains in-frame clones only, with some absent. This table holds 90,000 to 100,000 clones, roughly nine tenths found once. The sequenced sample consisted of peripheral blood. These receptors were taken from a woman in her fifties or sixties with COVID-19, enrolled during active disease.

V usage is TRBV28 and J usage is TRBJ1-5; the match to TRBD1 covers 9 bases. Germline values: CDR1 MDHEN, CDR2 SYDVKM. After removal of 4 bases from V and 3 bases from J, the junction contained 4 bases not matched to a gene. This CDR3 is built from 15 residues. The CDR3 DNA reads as TGTGCCAGCAGTTCGGACAGGGGAACCAATCAGCCCCAGCATTTT. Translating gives CASSSDRGTNQPQHF.

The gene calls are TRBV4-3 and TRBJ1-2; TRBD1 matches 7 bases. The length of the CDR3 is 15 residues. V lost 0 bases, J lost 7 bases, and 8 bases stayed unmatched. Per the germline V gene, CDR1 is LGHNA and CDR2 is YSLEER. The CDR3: CASSQDRTGSGGYTF. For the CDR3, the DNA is TGCGCCAGCAGCCAAGACCGGACAGGAAGCGGTGGCTACACCTTC.

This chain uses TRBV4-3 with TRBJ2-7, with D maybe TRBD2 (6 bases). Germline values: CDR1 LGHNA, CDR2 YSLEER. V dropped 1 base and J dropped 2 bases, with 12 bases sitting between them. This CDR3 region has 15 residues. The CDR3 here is CASSQGGEGTYEQYF. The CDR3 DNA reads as TGCGCCAGCAGCCAAGGGGGGGAAGGAACCTACGAGCAGTACTTC.

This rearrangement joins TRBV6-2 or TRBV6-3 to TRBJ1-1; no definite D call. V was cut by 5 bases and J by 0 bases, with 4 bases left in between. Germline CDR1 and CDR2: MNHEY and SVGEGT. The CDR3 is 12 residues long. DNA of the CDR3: TGTGCCAGCAGTGAGGTGAACACTGAAGCTTTCTTT. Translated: CASSEVNTEAFF.

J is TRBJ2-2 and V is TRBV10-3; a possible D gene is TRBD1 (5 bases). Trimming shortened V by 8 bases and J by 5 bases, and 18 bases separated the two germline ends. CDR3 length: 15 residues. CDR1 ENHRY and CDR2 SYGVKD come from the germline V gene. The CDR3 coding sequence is TGTGCCATCCGGGCAGGGCTCCTAAGTACCGGGGAGCTGTTTTTT. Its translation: CAIRAGLLSTGELFF.

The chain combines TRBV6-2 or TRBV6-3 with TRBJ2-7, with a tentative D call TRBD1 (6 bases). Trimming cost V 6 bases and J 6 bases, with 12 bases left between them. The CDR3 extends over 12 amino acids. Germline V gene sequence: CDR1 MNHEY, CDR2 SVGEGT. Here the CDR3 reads CASSQQGPEQYF. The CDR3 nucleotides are TGTGCCAGCAGCCAACAGGGTCCCGAGCAGTACTTC.

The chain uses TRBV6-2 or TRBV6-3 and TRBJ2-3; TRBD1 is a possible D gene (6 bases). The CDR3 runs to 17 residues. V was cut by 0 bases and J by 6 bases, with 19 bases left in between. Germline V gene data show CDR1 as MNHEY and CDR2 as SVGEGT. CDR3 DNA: TGTGCCAGCAGTTACTCCAGGGGAAGCCTTGAGCGGGATACGCAGTATTTT. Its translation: CASSYSRGSLERDTQYF.

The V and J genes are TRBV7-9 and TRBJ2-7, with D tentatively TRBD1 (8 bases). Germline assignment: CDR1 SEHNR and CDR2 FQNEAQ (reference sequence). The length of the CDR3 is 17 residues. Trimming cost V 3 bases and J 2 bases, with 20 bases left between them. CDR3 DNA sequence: TGTGCCAGCAGCTTTGGTTTACAGGGGGAGGGCCCCTACGAGCAGTACTTC. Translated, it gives CASSFGLQGEGPYEQYF.

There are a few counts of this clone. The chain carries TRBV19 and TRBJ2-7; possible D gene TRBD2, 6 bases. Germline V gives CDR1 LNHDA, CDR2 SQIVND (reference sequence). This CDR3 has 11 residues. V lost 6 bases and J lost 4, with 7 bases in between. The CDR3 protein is CASRGGYEQYF. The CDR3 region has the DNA TGTGCCAGTAGGGGAGGATACGAGCAGTACTTC.

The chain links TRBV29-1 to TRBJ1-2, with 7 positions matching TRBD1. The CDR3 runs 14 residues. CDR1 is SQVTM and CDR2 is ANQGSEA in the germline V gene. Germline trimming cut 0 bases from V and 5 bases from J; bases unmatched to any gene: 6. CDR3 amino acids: CSVEDDRAGYGYTF. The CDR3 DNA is TGCAGCGTTGAAGATGACAGGGCAGGATATGGCTACACCTTC.

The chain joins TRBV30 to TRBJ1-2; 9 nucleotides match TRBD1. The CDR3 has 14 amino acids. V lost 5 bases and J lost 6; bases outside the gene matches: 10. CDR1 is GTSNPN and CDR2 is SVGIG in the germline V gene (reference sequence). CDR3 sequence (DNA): TGTGCCTGGTTGAAGGGACAGGGATATGATGGCTACACCTTC. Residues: CAWLKGQGYDGYTF.

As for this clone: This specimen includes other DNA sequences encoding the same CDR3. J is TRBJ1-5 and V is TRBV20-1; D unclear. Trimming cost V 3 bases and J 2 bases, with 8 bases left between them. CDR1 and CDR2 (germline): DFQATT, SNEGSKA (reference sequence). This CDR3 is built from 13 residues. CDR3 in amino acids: CSASFRGNQPQHF. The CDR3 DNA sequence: TGCAGTGCTAGTTTCCGCGGCAATCAGCCCCAGCATTTT.

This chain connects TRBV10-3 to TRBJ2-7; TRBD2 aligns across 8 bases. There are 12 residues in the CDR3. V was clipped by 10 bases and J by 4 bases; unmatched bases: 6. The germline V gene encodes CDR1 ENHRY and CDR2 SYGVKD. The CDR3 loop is CATGGIEYEQYF. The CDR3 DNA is TGTGCCACGGGAGGGATCGAATACGAGCAGTACTTC.

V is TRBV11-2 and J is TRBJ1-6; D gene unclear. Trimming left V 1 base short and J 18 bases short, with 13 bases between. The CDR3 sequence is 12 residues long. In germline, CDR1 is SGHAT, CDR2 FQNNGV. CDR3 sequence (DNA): TGTGCCAGCAGCTTAGGATCCGGTTCGCCCCACTTT. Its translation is CASSLGSGSPHF.

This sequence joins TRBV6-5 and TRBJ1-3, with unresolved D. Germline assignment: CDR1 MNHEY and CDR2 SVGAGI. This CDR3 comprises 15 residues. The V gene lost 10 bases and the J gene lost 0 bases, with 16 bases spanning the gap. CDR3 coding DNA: TGTGCCACCCGAAGCGACGCTAACTCTGGAAACACCATATATTTT. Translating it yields CATRSDANSGNTIYF.

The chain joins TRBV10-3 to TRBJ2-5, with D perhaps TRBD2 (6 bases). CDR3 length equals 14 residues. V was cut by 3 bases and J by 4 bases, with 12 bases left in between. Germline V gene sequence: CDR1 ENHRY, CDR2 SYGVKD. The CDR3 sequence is CAISDSGGIETQYF. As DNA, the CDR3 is TGTGCCATCAGTGATTCTGGGGGGATAGAGACCCAGTACTTC.

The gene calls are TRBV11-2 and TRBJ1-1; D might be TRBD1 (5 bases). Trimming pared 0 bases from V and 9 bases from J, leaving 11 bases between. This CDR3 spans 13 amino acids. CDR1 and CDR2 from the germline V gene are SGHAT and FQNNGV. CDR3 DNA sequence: TGTGCCAGCAGCTTAGATAGGTCAGGGCAAGCTTTCTTT. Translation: CASSLDRSGQAFF.

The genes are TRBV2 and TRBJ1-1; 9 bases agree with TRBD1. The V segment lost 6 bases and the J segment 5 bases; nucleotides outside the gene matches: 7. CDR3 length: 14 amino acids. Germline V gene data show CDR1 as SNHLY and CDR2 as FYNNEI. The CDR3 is CASSMTGGRTEAFF. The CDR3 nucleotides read TGTGCCAGCAGCATGACAGGGGGTAGGACTGAAGCTTTCTTT. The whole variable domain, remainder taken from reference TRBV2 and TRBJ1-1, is EPEVTQTPSHQVTQMGQEVILRCVPISNHLYFYWYRQILGQKVEFLVSFYNNEISEKSEIFDDQFSVERPDGSNFTLKIRSTKLEDSAMYFCASSMTGGRTEAFFGQGTRLTVV.

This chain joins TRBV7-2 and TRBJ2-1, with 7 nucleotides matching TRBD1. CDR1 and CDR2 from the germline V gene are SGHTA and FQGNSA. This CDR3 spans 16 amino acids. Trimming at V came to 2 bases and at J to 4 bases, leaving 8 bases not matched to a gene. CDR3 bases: TGTGCCAGCAGCTTACCAGGACAGGTGGCGTACAATGAGCAGTTCTTC. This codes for CASSLPGQVAYNEQFF.

The CDR3 DNA sequence: TGCGCCAGCAGCCAAGATCGCGGGACCGAGACCCGTGATGAGCAGTTCTTC. It specifies CASSQDRGTETRDEQFF. This rearrangement joins TRBV4-1 to TRBJ2-1, with a weak D call TRBD2 (6 bases). The CDR3 covers 17 residues. V gave up 0 bases and J gave up 8 bases, with 20 bases separating them. The germline gives CDR1 MGHRA, CDR2 YSYEKL.

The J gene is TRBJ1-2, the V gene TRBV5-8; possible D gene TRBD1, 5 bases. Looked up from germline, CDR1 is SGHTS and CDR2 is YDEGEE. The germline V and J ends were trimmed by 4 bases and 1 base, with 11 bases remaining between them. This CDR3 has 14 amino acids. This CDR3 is CASSIWTRNYGYTF. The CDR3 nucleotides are TGTGCCAGCAGCATATGGACACGTAACTATGGCTACACCTTC. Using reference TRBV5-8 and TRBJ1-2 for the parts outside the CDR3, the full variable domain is EAGVTQSPTHLIKTRGQQATLRCSPISGHTSVYWYQQALGLGLQFLLWYDEGEERNRGNFPPRFSGRQFPNYSSELNVNALELEDSALYLCASSIWTRNYGYTFGSGTRLTVV.

The CDR3 bases are TGTGCCAGCAGCTTAGCCGCCGGACAGGGCGGCTATGGCTACACCTTC. As protein: CASSLAAGQGGYGYTF. The chain links TRBV7-2 to TRBJ1-2, with 8 bases fitting TRBD1. Losses at the gene ends were 0 bases for V and 4 bases for J; bases not matched to a gene: 7. The CDR3 extends over 16 amino acids. The V gene's germline CDR1 is SGHTA and CDR2 FQGNSA.

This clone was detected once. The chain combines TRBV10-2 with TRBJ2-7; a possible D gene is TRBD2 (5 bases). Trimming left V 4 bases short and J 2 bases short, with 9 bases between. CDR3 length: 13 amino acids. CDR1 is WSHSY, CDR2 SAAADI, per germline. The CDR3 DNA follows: TGCGCCAGCAGTGGCGGGTACGCCTACGAGCAGTACTTC. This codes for CASSGGYAYEQYF.

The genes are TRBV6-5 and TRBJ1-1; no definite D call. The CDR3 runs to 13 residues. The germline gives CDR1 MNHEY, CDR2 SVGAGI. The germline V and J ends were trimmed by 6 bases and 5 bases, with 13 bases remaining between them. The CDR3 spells CASSPGGGTEAFF. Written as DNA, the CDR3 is TGTGCCAGCAGCCCGGGAGGAGGGACTGAAGCTTTCTTT.

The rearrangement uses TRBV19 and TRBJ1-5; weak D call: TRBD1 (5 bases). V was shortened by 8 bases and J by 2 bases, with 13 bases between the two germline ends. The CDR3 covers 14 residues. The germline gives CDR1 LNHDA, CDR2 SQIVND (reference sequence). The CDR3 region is CASHRDFGNQPQHF. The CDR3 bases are TGTGCCAGTCACCGGGACTTTGGCAATCAGCCCCAGCATTTT.

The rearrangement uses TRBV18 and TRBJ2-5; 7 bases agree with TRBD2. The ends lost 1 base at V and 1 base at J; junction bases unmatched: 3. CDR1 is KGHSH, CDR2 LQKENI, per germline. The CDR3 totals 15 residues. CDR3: CASSPRGGSQETQYF. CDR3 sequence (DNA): TGTGCCAGCTCACCACGGGGGGGAAGCCAAGAGACCCAGTACTTC. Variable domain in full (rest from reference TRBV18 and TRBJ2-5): NAGVMQNPRHLVRRRGQEARLRCSPMKGHSHVYWYRQLPEEGLKFMVYLQKENIIDESGMPKERFSAEFPKEGPSILRIQQVVRGDSAAYFCASSPRGGSQETQYFGPGTRLLVL.

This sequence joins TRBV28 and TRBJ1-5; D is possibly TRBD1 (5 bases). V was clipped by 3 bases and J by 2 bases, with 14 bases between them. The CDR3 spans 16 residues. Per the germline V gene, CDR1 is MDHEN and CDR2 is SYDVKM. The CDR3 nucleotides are TGTGCCAGCAGTTTGGGGCTACCCCGTGGCAATCAGCCCCAGCATTTT. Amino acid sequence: CASSLGLPRGNQPQHF.

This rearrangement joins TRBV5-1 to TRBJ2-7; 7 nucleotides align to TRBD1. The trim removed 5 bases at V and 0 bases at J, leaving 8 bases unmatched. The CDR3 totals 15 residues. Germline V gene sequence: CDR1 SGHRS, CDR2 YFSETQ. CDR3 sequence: CASRRTGTVSYEQYF. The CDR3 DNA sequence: TGCGCCAGCAGACGAACCGGGACAGTCTCCTACGAGCAGTACTTC.

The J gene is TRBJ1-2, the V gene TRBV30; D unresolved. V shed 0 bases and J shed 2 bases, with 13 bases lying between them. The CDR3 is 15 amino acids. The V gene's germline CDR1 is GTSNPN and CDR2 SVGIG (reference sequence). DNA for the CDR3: TGTGCCTGGAGTGTAACATGGGCGGGAAACTATGGCTACACCTTC. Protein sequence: CAWSVTWAGNYGYTF.

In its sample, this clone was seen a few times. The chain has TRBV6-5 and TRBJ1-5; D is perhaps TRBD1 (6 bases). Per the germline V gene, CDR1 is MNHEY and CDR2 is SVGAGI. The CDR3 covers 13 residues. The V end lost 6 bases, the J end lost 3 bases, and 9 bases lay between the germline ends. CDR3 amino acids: CASRDSLNQPQHF. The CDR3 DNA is TGTGCCAGCAGGGACAGCCTCAATCAGCCCCAGCATTTT.

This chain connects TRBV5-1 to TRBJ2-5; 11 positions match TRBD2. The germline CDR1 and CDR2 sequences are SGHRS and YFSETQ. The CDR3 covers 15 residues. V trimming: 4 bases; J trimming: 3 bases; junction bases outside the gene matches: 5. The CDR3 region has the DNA TGCGCCAGCAGCGATCAGACTAGCGGGGAAGAGACCCAGTACTTC. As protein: CASSDQTSGEETQYF.

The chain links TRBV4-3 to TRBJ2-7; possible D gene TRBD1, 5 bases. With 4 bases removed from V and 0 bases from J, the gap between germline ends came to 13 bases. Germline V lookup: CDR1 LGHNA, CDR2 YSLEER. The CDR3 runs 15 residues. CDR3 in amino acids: CASSPQQATSYEQYF. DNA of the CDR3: TGCGCCAGCAGCCCCCAACAGGCGACCTCCTACGAGCAGTACTTC.